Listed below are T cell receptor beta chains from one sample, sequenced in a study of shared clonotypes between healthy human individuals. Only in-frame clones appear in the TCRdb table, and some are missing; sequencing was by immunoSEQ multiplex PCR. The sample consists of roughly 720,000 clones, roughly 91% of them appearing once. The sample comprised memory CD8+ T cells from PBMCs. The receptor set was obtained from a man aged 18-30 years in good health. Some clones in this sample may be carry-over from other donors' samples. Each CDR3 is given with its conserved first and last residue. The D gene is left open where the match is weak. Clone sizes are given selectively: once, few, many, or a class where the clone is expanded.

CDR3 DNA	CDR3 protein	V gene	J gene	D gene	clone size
TGTGCCAGCAGTTACCAGAGGGACTATGGCTACACCTTC	CASSYQRDYGYTF	TRBV27	TRBJ1-2	NA	NA
TGTGCCAGCAGCGAGACGGTGAACTATGGCTACACCTTC	CASSETVNYGYTF	TRBV9	TRBJ1-2	NA	NA
TGTGCCAGTAGTATCGCGTCGGAGGGACTCAAAGAGACCCAGTACTTC	CASSIASEGLKETQYF	TRBV19	TRBJ2-5	NA	NA
TGTGCCAGCAGTTTAAGACTAGCGGGAGTTGACAAAAACATTCAGTACTTC	CASSLRLAGVDKNIQYF	TRBV28	TRBJ2-4	TRBD2	NA
TGTGCCATCAGTCGGGCGCTAGCGGGAGCCCCCGGGGAGCTGTTTTTT	CAISRALAGAPGELFF	TRBV10-3	TRBJ2-2	TRBD2	NA
TGTGCCAGCAGAGTCGGGCTGTCCTACGAGCAGTACTTC	CASRVGLSYEQYF	TRBV2	TRBJ2-7	NA	few
TGTGCCAGCAGTACAGGGCTCCTAGGAGATACGCAGTATTTT	CASSTGLLGDTQYF	TRBV6-5	TRBJ2-3	NA	NA
TGCGCCAGCAGCCAGCAGGGCGGTACTGAAAAACTGTTTTTT	CASSQQGGTEKLFF	TRBV4-1	TRBJ1-4	NA	once
TGTGCCAGCAGACCCAGGGGTAGCGAGCAGTACTTC	CASRPRGSEQYF	TRBV28	TRBJ2-7	NA	NA
TGTGCCAGCCAAAACGGACTAGCGGTCTACAATGAGCAGTTCTTC	CASQNGLAVYNEQFF	TRBV28	TRBJ2-1	TRBD2	NA
TGTGCCAGCAGCCAAGATTTCGGGAGCGGGGAGACCCAGTACTTC	CASSQDFGSGETQYF	TRBV14	TRBJ2-5	NA	NA
TGTGCCAGCAGTGTCGGACTTTACAATGAGCAGTTCTTC	CASSVGLYNEQFF	TRBV6-4	TRBJ2-1	NA	once
TGTGCCAGCTTCGGGACCGATACTAACAATGAGCAGTTCTTC	CASFGTDTNNEQFF	TRBV7-9	TRBJ2-1	NA	NA
TGTGCCAGCAGCTTAGGCACCTATAGCAATCAGCCCCAGCATTTT	CASSLGTYSNQPQHF	TRBV7-2	TRBJ1-5	NA	NA
TGCGCCAGCAGCCAACATGAGGCAGGGAATTACGAGCAGTACTTC	CASSQHEAGNYEQYF	TRBV4-1	TRBJ2-7	NA	NA
TGTGCCAGCAGCTTAGGGGGGTACAATCAGCCCCAGCATTTT	CASSLGGYNQPQHF	TRBV7-6	TRBJ1-5	NA	NA
TGTGCCAGCAGCTTAGGGGCTACGATCGATGAGCAGTTCTTC	CASSLGATIDEQFF	TRBV11-2	TRBJ2-1	NA	NA
TGTGCCAGCAGCGACCGGGACAGGGGTTTAGTTGGGAACACCATATATTTT	CASSDRDRGLVGNTIYF	TRBV7-4	TRBJ1-3	TRBD1	NA
TGTGCAAGTCGCTTAGGAGCGGGAGGGAACACCGGGGAGCTGTTTTTT	CASRLGAGGNTGELFF	TRBV12-2	TRBJ2-2	NA	once
TGCGCCAGCACCCCCCGTGTGGGTACGTGGACATTGAGTGAGCAGTTCTTC	CASTPRVGTWTLSEQFF	TRBV5-1	TRBJ2-1	NA	NA